This T cell receptor beta chain was profiled in a study of T-cell reconstitution after alpha-beta-depleted transplantation in children. The TCRbeta library incorporated unique molecular identifiers. TCRdb passed the PCR reads through MiXCR, listing each CDR3 protein once. The data show 330,000 or so distinct CDR3 sequences, roughly a tenth seen once. The CDR3 has 12 amino acids. The V end lost 3 bases, the J end lost 14 bases, and 11 bases lay between the germline ends. Germline CDR1 is SGHTA and CDR2 is FQGNSA. In this sample, this clonotype turned up many times. This chain connects TRBV7-2 to TRBJ1-6; D call uncertain. The starting material was PBMCs, obtained before TCRalphabeta/CD19-depleted stem cell transplant. This clonotype was obtained from a boy in the first two years of life with acute myeloid leukemia, due to receive a stem cell transplant. In DNA form, the CDR3 reads TGTGCCAGCAGCTTGACACAAGCGTCCCTCCACTTT. As protein: CASSLTQASLHF.